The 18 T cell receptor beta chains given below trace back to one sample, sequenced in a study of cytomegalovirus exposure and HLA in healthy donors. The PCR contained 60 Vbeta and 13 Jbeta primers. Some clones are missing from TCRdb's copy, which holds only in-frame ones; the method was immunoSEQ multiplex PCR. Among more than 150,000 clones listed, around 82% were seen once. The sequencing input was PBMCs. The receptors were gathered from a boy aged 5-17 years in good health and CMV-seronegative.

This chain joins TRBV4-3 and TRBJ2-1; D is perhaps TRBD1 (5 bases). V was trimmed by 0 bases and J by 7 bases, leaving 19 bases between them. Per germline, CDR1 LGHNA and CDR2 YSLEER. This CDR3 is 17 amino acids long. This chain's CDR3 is CASSQDLADSFSNEQFF. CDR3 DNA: TGCGCCAGCAGCCAAGATCTCGCAGACAGTTTTTCAAATGAGCAGTTCTTC.

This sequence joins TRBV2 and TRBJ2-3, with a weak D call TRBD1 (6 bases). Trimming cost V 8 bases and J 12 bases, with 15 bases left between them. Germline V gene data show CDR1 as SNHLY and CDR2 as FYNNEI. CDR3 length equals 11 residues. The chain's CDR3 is CASPKRGRQYF. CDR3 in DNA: TGTGCCAGCCCCAAGAGGGGGAGACAGTATTTT. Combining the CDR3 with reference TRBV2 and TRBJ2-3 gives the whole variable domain EPEVTQTPSHQVTQMGQEVILRCVPISNHLYFYWYRQILGQKVEFLVSFYNNEISEKSEIFDDQFSVERPDGSNFTLKIRSTKLEDSAMYFCASPKRGRQYFGPGTRLTVL.

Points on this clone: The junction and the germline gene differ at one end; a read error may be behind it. This chain's CDR3 is CSSSLGGLAGVEHTQYF. DNA for the CDR3: TGTTCCAGCAGCTTAGGGGGACTAGCGGGAGTGGAACATACGCAGTATTTT. The chain combines TRBV7-9 with TRBJ2-3; the match to TRBD2 covers 14 bases. The CDR3 has 17 amino acids. The germline V gene encodes CDR1 SEHNR and CDR2 FQNEAQ (reference sequence).

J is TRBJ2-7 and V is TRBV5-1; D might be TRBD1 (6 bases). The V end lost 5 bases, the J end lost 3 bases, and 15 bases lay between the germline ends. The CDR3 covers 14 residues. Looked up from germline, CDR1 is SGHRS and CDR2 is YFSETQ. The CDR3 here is CASSPGTLIYEQYF. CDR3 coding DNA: TGCGCCAGCAGTCCCGGGACACTTATCTACGAGCAGTACTTC.

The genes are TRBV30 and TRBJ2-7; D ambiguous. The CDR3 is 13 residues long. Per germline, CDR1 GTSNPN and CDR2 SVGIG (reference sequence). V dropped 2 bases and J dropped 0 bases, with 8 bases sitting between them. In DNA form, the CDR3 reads TGTGCCTGGAGTTTCATGAGCTCCTACGAGCAGTACTTC. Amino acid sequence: CAWSFMSSYEQYF.

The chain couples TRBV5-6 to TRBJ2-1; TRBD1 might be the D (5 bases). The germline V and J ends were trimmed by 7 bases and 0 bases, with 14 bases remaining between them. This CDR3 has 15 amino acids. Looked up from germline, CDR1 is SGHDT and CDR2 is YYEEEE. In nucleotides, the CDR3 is TGTGCCAGCGGGGCGCCCCCATTCTCCTACAATGAGCAGTTCTTC. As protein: CASGAPPFSYNEQFF.

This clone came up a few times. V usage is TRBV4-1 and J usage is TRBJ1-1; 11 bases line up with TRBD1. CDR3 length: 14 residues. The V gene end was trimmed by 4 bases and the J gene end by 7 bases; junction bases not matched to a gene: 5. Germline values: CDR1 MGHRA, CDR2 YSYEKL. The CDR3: CASSRTGGTIEAFF. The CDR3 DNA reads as TGCGCCAGCAGCCGGACAGGGGGCACGATTGAAGCTTTCTTT.

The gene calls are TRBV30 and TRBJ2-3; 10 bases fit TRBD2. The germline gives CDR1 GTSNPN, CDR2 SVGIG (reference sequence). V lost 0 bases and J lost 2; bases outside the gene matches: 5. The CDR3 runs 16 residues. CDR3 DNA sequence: TGTGCCTGGAGTGTTTCCCTAGCGGGAGACACAGATACGCAGTATTTT. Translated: CAWSVSLAGDTDTQYF.

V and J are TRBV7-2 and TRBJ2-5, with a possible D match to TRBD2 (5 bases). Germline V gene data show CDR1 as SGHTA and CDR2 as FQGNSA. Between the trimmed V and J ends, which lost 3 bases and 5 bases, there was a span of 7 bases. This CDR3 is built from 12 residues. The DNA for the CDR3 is TGTGCCAGCAGCTTTAGCGTGGAGACCCAGTACTTC. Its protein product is CASSFSVETQYF.

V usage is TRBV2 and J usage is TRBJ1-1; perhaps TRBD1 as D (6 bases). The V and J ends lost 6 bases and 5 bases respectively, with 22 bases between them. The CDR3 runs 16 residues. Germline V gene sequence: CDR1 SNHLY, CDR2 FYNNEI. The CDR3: CASRTFQSGGHTEAFF. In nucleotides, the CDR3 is TGTGCCAGCAGGACCTTTCAGAGCGGGGGGCATACTGAAGCTTTCTTT.

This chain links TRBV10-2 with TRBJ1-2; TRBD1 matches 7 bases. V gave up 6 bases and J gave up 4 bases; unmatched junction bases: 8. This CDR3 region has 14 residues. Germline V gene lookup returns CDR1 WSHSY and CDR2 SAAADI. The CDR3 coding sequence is TGCGCCAGCAGAACTCCGGGGACAGCCTATGGCTACACCTTC. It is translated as CASRTPGTAYGYTF.

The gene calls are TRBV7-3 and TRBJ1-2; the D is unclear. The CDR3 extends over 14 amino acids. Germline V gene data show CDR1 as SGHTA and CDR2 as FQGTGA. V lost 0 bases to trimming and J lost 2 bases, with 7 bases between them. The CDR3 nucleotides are TGTGCCAGCAGCTTAACGGCAGGAAACTATGGCTACACCTTC. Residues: CASSLTAGNYGYTF.

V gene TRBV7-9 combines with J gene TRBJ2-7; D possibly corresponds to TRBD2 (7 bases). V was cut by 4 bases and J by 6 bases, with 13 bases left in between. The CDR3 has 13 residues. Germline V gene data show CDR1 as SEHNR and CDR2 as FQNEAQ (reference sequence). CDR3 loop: CASSYGGGGEQYF. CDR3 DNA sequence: TGTGCCAGCAGCTATGGGGGAGGGGGCGAGCAGTACTTC.

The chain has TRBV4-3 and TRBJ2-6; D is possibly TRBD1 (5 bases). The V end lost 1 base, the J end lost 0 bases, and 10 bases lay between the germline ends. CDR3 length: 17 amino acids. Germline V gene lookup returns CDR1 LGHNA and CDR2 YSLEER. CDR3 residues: CASSQVTGSSGANVLTF. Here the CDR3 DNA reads TGCGCCAGCAGCCAAGTTACAGGCAGCTCTGGGGCCAACGTCCTGACTTTC.

The CDR3: CASGPTGGTDTQYF. CDR3 DNA: TGTGCCAGCGGCCCCACGGGGGGCACAGATACGCAGTATTTT. The chain combines TRBV2 with TRBJ2-3; D perhaps matches TRBD2 (6 bases). V was pared by 8 bases and J by 1 base, with 13 bases between. The germline gives CDR1 SNHLY, CDR2 FYNNEI. The CDR3 totals 14 residues.

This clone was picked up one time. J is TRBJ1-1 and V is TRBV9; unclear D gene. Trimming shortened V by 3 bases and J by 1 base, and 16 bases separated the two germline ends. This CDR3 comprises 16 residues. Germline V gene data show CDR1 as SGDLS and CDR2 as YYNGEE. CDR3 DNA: TGTGCCAGCAGCGCCTACAGTCGCCCGGCGAACACTGAAGCTTTCTTT. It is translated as CASSAYSRPANTEAFF.

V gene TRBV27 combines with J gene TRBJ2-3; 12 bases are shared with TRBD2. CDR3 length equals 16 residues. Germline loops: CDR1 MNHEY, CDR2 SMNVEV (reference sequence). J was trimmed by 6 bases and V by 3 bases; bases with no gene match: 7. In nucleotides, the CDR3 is TGTGCCAGCAGTTTCCCTAGCGGGGGGGCTGGGGATACGCAGTATTTT. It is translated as CASSFPSGGAGDTQYF.

The DNA of the CDR3 is TGTGCCAGCAGTGACGCGGGGGCCCTAAACAATGAGCAGTTCTTC. Translation gives CASSDAGALNNEQFF. This sequence joins TRBV9 and TRBJ2-1; D perhaps matches TRBD2 (7 bases). The germline V gene has CDR1 SGDLS and CDR2 YYNGEE. CDR3 length equals 15 residues. V lost 5 bases and J 5 bases, leaving 17 bases between the germline ends.